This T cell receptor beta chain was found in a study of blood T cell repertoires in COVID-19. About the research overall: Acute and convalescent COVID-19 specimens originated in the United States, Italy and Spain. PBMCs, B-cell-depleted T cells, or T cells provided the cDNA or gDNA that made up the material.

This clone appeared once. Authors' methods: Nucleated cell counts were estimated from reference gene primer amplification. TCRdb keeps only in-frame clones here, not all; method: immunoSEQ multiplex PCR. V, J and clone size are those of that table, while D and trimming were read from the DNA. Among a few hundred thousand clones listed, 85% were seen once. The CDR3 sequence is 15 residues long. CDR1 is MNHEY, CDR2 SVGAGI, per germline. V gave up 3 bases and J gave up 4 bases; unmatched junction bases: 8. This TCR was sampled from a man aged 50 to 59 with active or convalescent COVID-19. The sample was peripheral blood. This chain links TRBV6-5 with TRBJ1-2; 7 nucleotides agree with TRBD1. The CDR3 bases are TGTGCCAGCAGTTATGACAGGGCGACGAGCTATGGCTACACCTTC. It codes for CASSYDRATSYGYTF.